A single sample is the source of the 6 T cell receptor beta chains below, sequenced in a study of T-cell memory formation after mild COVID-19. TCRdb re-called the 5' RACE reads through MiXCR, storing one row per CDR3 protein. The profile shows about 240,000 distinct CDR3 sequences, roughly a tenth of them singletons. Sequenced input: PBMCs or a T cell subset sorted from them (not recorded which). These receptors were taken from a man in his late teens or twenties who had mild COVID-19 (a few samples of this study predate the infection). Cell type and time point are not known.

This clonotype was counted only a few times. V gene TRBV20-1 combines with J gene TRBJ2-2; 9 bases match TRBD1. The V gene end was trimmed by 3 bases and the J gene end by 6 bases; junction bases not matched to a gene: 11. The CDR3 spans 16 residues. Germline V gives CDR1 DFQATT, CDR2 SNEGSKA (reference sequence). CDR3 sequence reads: CSASRSGQGSAGELFF. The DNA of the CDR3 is TGCAGTGCTAGTAGGTCTGGACAGGGGTCGGCCGGGGAGCTGTTTTTT.

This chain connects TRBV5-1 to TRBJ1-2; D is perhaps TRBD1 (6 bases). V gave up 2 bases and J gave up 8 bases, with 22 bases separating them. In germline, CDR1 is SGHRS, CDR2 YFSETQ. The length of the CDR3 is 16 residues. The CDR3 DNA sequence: TGCGCCAGCAGCTTTTGGCCAGGGGACGGGTCGTCGGGCTACACCTTC. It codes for CASSFWPGDGSSGYTF.

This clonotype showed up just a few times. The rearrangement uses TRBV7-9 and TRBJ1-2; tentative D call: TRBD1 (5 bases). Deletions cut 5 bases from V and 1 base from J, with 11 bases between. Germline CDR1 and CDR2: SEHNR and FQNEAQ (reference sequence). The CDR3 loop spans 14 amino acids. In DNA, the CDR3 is TGTGCCAGCAGCCCCACCGACAGTAACTATGGCTACACCTTC. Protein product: CASSPTDSNYGYTF.

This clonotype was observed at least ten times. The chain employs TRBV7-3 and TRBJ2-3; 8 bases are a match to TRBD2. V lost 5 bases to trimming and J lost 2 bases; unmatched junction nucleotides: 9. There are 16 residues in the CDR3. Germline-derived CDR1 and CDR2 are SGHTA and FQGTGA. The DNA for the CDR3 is TGTGCCAGCAGCCCCCGGGGGGGCTCCAACACAGATACGCAGTATTTT. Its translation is CASSPRGGSNTDTQYF.

Here the CDR3 DNA reads TGTGCCAGCAGAGTAGCCGGGACTACTGAATGGTTCTTC. It is translated as CASRVAGTTEWFF. The V and J genes are TRBV7-2 and TRBJ2-1, with 7 bases lining up with TRBD2. The CDR3 has 13 amino acids. The germline V gene has CDR1 SGHTA and CDR2 FQGNSA. V dropped 6 bases and J dropped 15; count of bases not matched to a gene: 14.

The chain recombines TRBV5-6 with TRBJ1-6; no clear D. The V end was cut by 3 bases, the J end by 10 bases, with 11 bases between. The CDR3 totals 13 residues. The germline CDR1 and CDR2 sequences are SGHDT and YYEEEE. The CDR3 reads CASSSTLGSPLHF. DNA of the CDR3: TGTGCCAGCAGCTCCACTCTGGGCTCACCCCTCCACTTT.